This T cell receptor (beta chain) was recovered during a study of shared clonotypes between healthy human individuals. Germline assignment: CDR1 MGHDK and CDR2 SYGVNS. Trimming at V came to 6 bases and at J to 3 bases, leaving 13 bases not matched to a gene. CDR3 length: 17 amino acids. Donors comprised healthy HIV-negative adults lacking recent acute infections or vaccinations. Comments on this clone: Its specificity is unknown.

Study-wide results and caveats: Expectations were that clonotype sharing among donors would be affected by sequencing depth.

The unsorted PBMC replicate PCRs were performed with around 310 ng DNA, tens of thousands of T cell genomes. Some clones are missing from TCRdb's copy, which holds only in-frame ones; the method was immunoSEQ multiplex PCR. In the table there are about 600,000 clones, around 77% of which are singletons. V usage is TRBV25-1 and J usage is TRBJ2-1, with TRBD1 identical over 8 bases. The clonotype originates from a woman aged 40 to 49 in good health. Some clones in this sample may be carry-over from other donors' samples. Sequencing input: PBMCs. The CDR3 DNA follows: TGTGCCAGCAGCGAACCGCCAACAGGGGGAGACTACAATGAGCAGTTCTTC. Translation: CASSEPPTGGDYNEQFF. The entire variable domain, with the rest obtained from reference TRBV25-1 and TRBJ2-1, is as follows: EADIYQTPRYLVIGTGKKITLECSQTMGHDKMYWYQQDPGMELHLIHYSYGVNSTEKGDLSSESTVSRIRTEHFPLTLESARPSHTSQYLCASSEPPTGGDYNEQFFGPGTRLTVL.